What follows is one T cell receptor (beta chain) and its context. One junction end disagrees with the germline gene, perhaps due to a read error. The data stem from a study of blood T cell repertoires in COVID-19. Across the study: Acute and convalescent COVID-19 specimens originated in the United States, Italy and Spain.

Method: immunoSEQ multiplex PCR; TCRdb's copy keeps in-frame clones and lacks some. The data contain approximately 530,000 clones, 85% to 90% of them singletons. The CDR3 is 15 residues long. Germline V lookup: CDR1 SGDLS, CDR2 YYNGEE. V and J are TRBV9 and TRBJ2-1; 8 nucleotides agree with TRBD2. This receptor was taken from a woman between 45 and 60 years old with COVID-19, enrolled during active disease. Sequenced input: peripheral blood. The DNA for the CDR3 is TGTGCTAGCAGCGGGGGTAGGGGATCACACAATGAGCAGTTCTTC. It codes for CASSGGRGSHNEQFF. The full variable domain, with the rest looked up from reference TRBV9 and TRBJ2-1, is DSGVTQTPKHLITATGQRVTLRCSPRSGDLSVYWYQQSLDQGLQFLIQYYNGEERAKGNILERFSAQQFPDLHSELNLSSLELGDSALYFCASSGGRGSHNEQFFGPGTRLTVL.